A selection of T cell receptor beta chains follows, all from one sample in a study of T cells in narcolepsy. Produced via immunoSEQ multiplex PCR; TCRdb's table is partial and in-frame only. The repertoire holds more than 20,000 clones, with 92% as singletons. Sequencing used CD45RA- memory CD4+ T cells from PBMCs. The receptors derive from a human donor with narcolepsy. CDR3s include the opening cysteine and the closing phenylalanine or tryptophan. The D gene is left open where the match is weak. Clone size is given for some rows only: seen once, a few or many times, or a class if the clone is expanded.

TGTGCCAGCTCACCACCTCAGAACACTGAAGCTTTCTTT,CASSPPQNTEAFF,once,TRBV18,TRBJ1-1,.
TGCGCCAGCAGCTTGGATACGGGGAACACTGAAGCTTTCTTT,CASSLDTGNTEAFF,.,TRBV5-1,TRBJ1-1,.
TGTGCCATCAGTGGGCCCGGGACACAACCTCGTCGGTACTTC,CAISGPGTQPRRYF,.,TRBV10-3,TRBJ2-4,.
TGCGCCAGCAGCTTGGCCGGGGGGGCAGGGCAGGACGAGCAGTACTTC,CASSLAGGAGQDEQYF,.,TRBV5-1,TRBJ2-7,TRBD2
TGTGCCAGCTTTAGCGGATCTAGCACAGATACGCAGTATTTT,CASFSGSSTDTQYF,.,TRBV18,TRBJ2-3,.
TGTGCCAGCAGTTACGGGCTAGCGGGAGAGTATGAGCAGTTCTTC,CASSYGLAGEYEQFF,.,TRBV6-7,TRBJ2-1,TRBD2
TGCGCCAGCAGCTTGACAGTCGGTAGCACAGATACGCAGTATTTT,CASSLTVGSTDTQYF,.,TRBV5-1,TRBJ2-3,.
TGTGCCAGCAGCAAAGAGCCTTACGAGCAGTACTTC,CASSKEPYEQYF,.,TRBV7-9,TRBJ2-7,.
TGTGCCAGCAGTGGTTTGGGACAGGGGGGTCAGCCCCAGCATTTT,CASSGLGQGGQPQHF,.,TRBV6-1,TRBJ1-5,TRBD1
TGCGCCAGCAGCTTAGGACTGCAGGTCGGCTACACCTTC,CASSLGLQVGYTF,once,TRBV5-1,TRBJ1-2,.
TGTGCCAGCAGTCCGCCGGGACAGGGCACGATTATATCTAGGCCTGGGGCCAACGTCCTGACTTTC,CASSPPGQGTIISRPGANVLTF,.,TRBV27,TRBJ2-6,TRBD1
TGTGCCAGCAGCCAGCGACAGGGGTTCTACGGCTACACCTTC,CASSQRQGFYGYTF,.,TRBV14,TRBJ1-2,TRBD1
TGTGCCACCAGCGGGAGTGCCTACTACAATGAGCAGTTCTTC,CATSGSAYYNEQFF,.,TRBV19,TRBJ2-1,TRBD2
TGTGCCAGCAGGCAAGGGACAAATAATGAGCAGTTCTTC,CASRQGTNNEQFF,.,TRBV28,TRBJ2-1,.
TGTGCCAGCAGCGCCCGGGACAGGGGCGAGCAGTACTTC,CASSARDRGEQYF,once,TRBV14,TRBJ2-7,TRBD1
TGTGCCAGCAGTTTAAGTCGAGGACAGGATTTCGGCTACACCTTC,CASSLSRGQDFGYTF,.,TRBV27,TRBJ1-2,TRBD1
TGTGCCAGCAGCTTAGGGGGAAAAGGCACAGATACGCAGTATTTT,CASSLGGKGTDTQYF,.,TRBV11-3,TRBJ2-3,.
TGTGCCAGCAGCCCCAGGCGGGCCGAGACCCAGTACTTC,CASSPRRAETQYF,.,TRBV7-2,TRBJ2-5,.
TGTGCCATCAGTGTTCGGACAGGGAGCTCTGGAAACACCATATATTTT,CAISVRTGSSGNTIYF,once,TRBV10-3,TRBJ1-3,TRBD1
TGTGCCAGCGGTGGGACTAGCGGGAGTCTCAGTGAGCAGTTCTTC,CASGGTSGSLSEQFF,.,TRBV19,TRBJ2-1,TRBD2
TGTGCCAGCAGCTTGGCCCGGGACTACAAAAAGCAAGAGACCCAGTACTTC,CASSLARDYKKQETQYF,once,TRBV5-4,TRBJ2-5,TRBD2